This TCR beta chain was sequenced for a study of blood T cells in healthy people across ages. Together with a sample-barcoded 5' primer, a J-beta primer mix was included in a second PCR lasting about 6 to 11 cycles. In TCRdb, the 5' RACE reads were re-called with MiXCR into one record per CDR3 protein. The top ten hold under 25% of the sample, which has about 730,000 distinct CDR3 sequences, around 40% seen once. CDR1 is MDHEN, CDR2 SYDVKM, per germline. This CDR3 contains 13 residues. V dropped 10 bases and J dropped 11; count of bases not matched to a gene: 14. Sequenced sample: blood. This TCR was recovered from a woman aged 55-75 years in good health. The chain employs TRBV28 and TRBJ2-5; 9 bases are a match to TRBD1. CDR3 sequence: CATGTGFDNEQYF. The CDR3 DNA follows: TGTGCCACCGGGACAGGGTTCGACAATGAGCAGTACTTC.